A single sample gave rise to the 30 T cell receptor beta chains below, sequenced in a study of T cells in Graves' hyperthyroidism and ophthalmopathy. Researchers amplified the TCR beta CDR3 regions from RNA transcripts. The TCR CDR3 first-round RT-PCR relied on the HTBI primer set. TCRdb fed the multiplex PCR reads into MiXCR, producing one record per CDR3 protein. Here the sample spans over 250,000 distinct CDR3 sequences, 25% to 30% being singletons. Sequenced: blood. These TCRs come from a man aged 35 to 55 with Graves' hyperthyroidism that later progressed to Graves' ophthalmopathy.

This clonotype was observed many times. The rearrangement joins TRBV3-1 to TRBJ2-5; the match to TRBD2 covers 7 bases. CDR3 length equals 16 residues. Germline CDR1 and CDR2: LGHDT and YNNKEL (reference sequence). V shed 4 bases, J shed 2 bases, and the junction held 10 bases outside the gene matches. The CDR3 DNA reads TGTGCCAGCAGCCCCTTTGGGGCGGGAGTACAAGAGACCCAGTACTTC. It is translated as CASSPFGAGVQETQYF.

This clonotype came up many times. The CDR3 DNA sequence: TGTGCCAGTAGTAATCCGACAGGGTACACTGAAGCTTTCTTT. This codes for CASSNPTGYTEAFF. This chain uses TRBV19 with TRBJ1-1, with 7 nucleotides matching TRBD1. Germline CDR1 is LNHDA and CDR2 is SQIVND (reference sequence). J was trimmed by 3 bases and V by 4 bases; bases with no gene match: 5. The CDR3 covers 14 residues.

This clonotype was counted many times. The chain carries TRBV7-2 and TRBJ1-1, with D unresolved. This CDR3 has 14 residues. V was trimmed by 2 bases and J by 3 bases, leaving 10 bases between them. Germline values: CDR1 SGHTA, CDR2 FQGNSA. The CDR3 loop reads CASSLNWHHTEAFF. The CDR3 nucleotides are TGTGCCAGCAGCTTAAACTGGCACCACACTGAAGCTTTCTTT.

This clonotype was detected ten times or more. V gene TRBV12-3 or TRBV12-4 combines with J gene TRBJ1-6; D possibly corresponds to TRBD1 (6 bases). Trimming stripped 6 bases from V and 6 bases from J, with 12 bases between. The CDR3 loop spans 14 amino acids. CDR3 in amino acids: CASRATGSNSPLHF. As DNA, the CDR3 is TGTGCCAGCAGAGCTACAGGGAGTAATTCACCCCTCCACTTT.

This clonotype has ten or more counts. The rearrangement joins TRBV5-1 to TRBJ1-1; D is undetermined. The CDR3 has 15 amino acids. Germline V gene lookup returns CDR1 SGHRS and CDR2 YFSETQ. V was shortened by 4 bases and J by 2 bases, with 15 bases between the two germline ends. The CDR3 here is CASSTKDAHNTEAFF. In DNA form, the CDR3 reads TGCGCCAGCAGCACCAAGGACGCGCACAACACTGAAGCTTTCTTT.

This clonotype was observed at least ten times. CDR3 sequence: CATIRDRASYEQYF. The CDR3 region has the DNA TGTGCCACCATACGGGACAGGGCGTCCTACGAGCAGTACTTC. This chain connects TRBV2 to TRBJ2-7; 9 nucleotides align to TRBD1. Germline V CDR1 and CDR2: SNHLY, FYNNEI. The CDR3 sequence is 14 residues long. Trimming took 10 bases from V and 1 from J; bases not matched to a gene: 8.

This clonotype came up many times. The CDR3 spells CASSLSSLMNTEAFF. CDR3 coding DNA: TGTGCCAGCAGTTTATCCAGCCTCATGAACACTGAAGCTTTCTTT. The chain combines TRBV27 with TRBJ1-1; the D is unclear. The CDR3 runs 15 residues. Trimming took off 0 bases at V and 0 bases at J, with 8 bases between the two ends. Looked up from germline, CDR1 is MNHEY and CDR2 is SMNVEV (reference sequence).

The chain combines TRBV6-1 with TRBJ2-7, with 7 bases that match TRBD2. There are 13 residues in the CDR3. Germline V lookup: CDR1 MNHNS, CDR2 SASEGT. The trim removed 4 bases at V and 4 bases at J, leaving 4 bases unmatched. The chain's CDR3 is CASSGSGGYEQYF. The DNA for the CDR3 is TGTGCCAGCAGTGGGTCGGGAGGTTACGAGCAGTACTTC.

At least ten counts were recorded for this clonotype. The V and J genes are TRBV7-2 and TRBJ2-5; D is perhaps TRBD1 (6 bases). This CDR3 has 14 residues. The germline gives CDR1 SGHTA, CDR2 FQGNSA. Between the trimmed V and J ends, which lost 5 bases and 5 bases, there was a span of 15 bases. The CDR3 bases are TGTGCCAGCAGCCCGGCAACAGGGTTGGAGACCCAGTACTTC. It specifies CASSPATGLETQYF.

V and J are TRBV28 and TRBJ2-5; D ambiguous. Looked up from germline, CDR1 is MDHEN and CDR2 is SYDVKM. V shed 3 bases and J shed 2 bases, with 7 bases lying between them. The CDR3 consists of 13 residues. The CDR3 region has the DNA TGTGCCAGCAGTTTCCTACAGCAAGAGACCCAGTACTTC. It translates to CASSFLQQETQYF.

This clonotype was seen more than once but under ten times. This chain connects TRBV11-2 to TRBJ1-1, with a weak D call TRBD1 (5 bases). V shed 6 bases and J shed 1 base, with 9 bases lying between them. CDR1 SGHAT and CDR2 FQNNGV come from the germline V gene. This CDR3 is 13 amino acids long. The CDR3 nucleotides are TGTGCCAGCAGAAGACAGACGAACACTGAAGCTTTCTTT. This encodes CASRRQTNTEAFF.

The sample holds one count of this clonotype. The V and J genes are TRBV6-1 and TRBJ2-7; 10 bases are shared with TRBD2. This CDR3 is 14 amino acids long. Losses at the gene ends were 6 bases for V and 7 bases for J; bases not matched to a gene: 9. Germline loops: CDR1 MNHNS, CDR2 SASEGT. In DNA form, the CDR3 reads TGTGCCAGCAGGACATTAGCGGGAGGAAGGGAGCAGTACTTC. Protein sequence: CASRTLAGGREQYF.

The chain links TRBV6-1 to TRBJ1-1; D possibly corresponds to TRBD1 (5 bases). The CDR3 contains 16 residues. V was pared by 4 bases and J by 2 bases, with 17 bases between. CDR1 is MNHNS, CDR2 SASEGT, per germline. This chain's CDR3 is CASSGDGLGLNTEAFF. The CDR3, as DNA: TGTGCCAGCAGTGGGGACGGACTGGGACTTAACACTGAAGCTTTCTTT.

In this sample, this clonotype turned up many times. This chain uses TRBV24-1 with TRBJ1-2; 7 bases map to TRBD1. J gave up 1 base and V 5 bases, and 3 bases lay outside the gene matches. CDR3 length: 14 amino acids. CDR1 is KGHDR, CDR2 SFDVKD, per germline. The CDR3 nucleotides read TGTGCCACCAGTGCGTGGGACAGTAACTATGGCTACACCTTC. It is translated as CATSAWDSNYGYTF.

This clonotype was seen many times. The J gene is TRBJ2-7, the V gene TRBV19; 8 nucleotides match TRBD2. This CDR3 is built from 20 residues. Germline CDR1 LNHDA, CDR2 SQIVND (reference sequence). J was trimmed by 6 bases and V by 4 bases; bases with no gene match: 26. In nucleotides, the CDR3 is TGTGCCAGTAGTAGATGGACACCGCAAGCCGGGACTAGGGCCCTGGGCGAGCAGTACTTC. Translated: CASSRWTPQAGTRALGEQYF.

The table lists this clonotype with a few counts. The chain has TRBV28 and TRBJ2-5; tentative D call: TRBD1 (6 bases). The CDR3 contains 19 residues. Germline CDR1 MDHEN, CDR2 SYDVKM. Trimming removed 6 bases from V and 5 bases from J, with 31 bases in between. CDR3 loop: CASRARGDTTSPWNETQYF. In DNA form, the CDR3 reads TGTGCCAGCAGGGCTCGAGGGGACACGACCTCTCCATGGAATGAGACCCAGTACTTC.

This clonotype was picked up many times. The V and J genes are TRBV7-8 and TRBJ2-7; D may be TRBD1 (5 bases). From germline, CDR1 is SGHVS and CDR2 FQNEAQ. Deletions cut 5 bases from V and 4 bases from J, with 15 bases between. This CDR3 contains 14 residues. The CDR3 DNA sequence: TGTGCCAGCAGCCTACGCAGGGCCCTGTACGAGCAGTACTTC. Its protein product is CASSLRRALYEQYF.

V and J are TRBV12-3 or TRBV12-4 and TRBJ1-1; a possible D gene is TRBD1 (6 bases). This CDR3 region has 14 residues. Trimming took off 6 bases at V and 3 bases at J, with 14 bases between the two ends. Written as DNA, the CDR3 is TGTGCCAGCAGCTTACAGGGCGGAGACACTGAAGCTTTCTTT. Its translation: CASSLQGGDTEAFF.

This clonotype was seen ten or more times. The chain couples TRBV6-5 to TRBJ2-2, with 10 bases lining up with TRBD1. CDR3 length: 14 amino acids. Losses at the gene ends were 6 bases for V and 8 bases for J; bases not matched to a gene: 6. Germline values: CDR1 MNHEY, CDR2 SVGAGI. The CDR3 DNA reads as TGTGCCAGCAGCCGTGACAGGGGGCTTGGGGAGCTGTTTTTT. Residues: CASSRDRGLGELFF.

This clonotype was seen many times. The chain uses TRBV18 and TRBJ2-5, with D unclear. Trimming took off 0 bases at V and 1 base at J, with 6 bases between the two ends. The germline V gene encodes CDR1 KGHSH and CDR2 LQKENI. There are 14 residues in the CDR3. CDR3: CASSPPSRQETQYF. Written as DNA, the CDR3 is TGTGCCAGCTCACCACCGTCCCGCCAAGAGACCCAGTACTTC.

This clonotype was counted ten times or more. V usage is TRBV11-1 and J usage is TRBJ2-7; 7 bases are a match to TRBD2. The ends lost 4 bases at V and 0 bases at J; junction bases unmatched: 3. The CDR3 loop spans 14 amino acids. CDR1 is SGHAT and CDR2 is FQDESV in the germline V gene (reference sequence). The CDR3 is CASSYTSASYEQYF. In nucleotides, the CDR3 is TGTGCCAGCAGCTATACTAGCGCCTCCTACGAGCAGTACTTC.

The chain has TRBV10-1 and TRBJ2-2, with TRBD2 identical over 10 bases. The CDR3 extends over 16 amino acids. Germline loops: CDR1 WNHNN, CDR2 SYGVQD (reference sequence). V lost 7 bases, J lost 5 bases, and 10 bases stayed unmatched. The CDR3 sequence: CASTLSAGGGTGELFF. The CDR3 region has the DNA TGCGCCAGCACTCTCTCAGCGGGAGGGGGTACCGGGGAGCTGTTTTTT.

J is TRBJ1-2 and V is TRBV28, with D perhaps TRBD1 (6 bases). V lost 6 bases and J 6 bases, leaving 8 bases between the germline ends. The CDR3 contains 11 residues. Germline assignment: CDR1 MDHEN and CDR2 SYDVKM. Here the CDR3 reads CASSRQDGYTF. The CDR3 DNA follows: TGTGCCAGCAGCAGACAGGATGGCTACACCTTC.

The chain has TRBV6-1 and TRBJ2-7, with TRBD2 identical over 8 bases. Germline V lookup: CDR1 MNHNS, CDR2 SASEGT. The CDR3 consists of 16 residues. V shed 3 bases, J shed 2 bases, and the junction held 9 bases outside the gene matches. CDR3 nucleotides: TGTGCCAGCAGTGACGGGGCCAGCGGGAGTCCCTACGAGCAGTACTTC. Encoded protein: CASSDGASGSPYEQYF.

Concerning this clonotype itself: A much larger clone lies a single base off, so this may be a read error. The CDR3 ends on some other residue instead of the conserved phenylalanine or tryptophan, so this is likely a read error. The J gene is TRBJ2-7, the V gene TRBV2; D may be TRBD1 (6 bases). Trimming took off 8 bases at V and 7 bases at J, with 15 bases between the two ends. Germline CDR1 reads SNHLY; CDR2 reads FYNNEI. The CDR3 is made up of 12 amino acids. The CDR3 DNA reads TGTGCCAGCTACAGGGTGGATGGGGAGCAGTACCTC. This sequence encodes CASYRVDGEQYL.

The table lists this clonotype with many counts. The CDR3 coding sequence is TGTGCCAGCATTTCCACGGGGGGGCCCAACGAGCAGTACTTC. Translated, it gives CASISTGGPNEQYF. V usage is TRBV27 and J usage is TRBJ2-7, with TRBD2 identical over 8 bases. J gave up 5 bases and V 7 bases, and 10 bases lay outside the gene matches. The CDR3 length is 14 residues. Germline lookup yields CDR1 MNHEY and CDR2 SMNVEV (reference sequence).

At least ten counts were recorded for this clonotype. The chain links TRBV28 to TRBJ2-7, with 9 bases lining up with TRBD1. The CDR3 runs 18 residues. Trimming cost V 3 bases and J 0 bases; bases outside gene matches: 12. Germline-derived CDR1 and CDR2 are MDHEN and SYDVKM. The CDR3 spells CASSFPSPGTGNSYEQYF. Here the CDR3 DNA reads TGTGCCAGCAGTTTCCCCTCCCCCGGGACAGGGAACTCCTACGAGCAGTACTTC.

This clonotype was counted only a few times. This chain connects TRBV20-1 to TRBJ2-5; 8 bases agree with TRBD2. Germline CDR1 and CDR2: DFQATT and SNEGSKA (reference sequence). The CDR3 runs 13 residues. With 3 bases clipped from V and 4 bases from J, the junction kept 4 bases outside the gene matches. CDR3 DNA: TGCAGTGCTAGCGGGAGGGTTGGAGAGACCCAGTACTTC. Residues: CSASGRVGETQYF.

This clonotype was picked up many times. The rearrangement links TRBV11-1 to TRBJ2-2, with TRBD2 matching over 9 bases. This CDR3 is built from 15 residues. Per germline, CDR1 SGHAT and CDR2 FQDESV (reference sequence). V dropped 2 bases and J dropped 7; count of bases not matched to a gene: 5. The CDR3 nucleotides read TGTGCCAGCAGCTTACTAGCGGGAACCATCGGGGAGCTGTTTTTT. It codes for CASSLLAGTIGELFF.

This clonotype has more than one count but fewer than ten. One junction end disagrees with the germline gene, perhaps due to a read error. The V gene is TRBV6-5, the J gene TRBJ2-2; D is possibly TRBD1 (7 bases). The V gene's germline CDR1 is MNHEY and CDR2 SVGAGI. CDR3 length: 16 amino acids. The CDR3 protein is CASSYTGGTVTGGLFF. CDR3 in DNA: TGTGCCAGCAGCTACACGGGCGGGACAGTCACCGGGGGGCTGTTTTTT.